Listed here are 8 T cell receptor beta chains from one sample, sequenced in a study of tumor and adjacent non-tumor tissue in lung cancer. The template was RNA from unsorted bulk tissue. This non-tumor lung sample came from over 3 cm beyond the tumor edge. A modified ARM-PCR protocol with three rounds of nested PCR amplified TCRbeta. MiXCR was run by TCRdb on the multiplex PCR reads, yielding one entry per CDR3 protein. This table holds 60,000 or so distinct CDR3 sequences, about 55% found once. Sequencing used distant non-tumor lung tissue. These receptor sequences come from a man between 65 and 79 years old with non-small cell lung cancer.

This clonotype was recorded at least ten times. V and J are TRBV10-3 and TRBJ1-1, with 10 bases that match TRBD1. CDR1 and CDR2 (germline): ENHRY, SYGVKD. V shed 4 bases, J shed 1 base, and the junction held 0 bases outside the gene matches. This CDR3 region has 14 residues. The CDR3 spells CAISGDRGNTEAFF. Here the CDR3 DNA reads TGTGCCATCAGTGGGGACAGGGGGAACACTGAAGCTTTCTTT.

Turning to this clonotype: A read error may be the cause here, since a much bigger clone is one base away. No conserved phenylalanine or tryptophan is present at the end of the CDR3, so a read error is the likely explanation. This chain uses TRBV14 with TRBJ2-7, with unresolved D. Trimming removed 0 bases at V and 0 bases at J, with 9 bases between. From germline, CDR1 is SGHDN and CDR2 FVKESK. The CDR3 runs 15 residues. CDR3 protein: CASSQESAPSYEQYL. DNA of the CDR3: TGTGCCAGCAGCCAAGAGTCGGCCCCCTCCTACGAGCAGTACTTA.

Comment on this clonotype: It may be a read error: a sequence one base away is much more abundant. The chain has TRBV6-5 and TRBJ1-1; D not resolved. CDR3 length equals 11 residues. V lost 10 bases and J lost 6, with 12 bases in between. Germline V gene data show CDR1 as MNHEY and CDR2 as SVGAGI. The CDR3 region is CATRRVAEAFF. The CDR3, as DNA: TGTGCCACCCGTCGTGTCGCTGAAGCTTTCTTT.

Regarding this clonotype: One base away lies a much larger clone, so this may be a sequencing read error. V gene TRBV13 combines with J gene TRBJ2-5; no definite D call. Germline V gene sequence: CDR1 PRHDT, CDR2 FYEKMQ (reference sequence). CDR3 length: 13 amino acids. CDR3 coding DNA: TGTCCCAGCAGCTTATATCAGCAAGAGACCCAGTACTTC. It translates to CPSSLYQQETQYF. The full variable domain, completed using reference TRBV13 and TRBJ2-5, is AAGVIQSPRHLIKEKRETATLKCYPIPRHDTVYWYQQGPGQDPQFLISFYEKMQSDKGSIPDRFSAQQFSDYHSELNMSSLELGDSALYFCPSSLYQQETQYFGPGTRLLVL.

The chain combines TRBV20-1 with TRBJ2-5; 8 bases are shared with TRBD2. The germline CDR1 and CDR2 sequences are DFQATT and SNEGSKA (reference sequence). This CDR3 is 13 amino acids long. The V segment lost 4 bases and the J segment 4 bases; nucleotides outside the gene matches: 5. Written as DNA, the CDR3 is TGCAGTGCTAATAGCGGGAATACAGAGACCCAGTACTTC. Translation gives CSANSGNTETQYF.

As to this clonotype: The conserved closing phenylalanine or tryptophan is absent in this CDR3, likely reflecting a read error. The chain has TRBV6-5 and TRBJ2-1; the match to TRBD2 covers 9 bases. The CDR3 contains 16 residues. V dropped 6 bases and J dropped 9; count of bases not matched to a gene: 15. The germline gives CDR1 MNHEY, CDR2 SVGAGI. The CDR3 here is CASSLARAGGEGEQFS. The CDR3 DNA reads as TGTGCCAGCAGCCTAGCAAGGGCGGGAGGGGAGGGTGAGCAGTTCTCC.

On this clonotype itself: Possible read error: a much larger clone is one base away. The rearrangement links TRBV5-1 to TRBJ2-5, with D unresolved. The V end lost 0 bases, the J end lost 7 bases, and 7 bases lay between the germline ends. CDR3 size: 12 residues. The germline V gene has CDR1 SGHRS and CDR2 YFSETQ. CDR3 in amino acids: CASSLARVTQYF. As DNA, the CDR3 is TGCGCCAGCAGCTTGGCCCGCGTGACCCAGTACTTC.

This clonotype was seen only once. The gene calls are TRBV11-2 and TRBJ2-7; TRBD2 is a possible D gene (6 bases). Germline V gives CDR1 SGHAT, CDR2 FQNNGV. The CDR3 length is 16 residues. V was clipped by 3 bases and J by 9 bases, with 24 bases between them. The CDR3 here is CASSLEASAPSGVQYF. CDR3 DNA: TGTGCCAGCAGCTTGGAAGCTAGCGCCCCATCTGGCGTGCAGTACTTC.